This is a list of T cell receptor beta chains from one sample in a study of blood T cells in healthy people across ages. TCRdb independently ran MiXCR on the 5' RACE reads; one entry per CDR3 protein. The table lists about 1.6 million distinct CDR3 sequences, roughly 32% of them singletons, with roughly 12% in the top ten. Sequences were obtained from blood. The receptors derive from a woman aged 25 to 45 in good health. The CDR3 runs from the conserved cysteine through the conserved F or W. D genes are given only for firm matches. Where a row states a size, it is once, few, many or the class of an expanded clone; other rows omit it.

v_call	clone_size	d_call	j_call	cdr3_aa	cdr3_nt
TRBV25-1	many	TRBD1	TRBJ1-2	CASSEGTGLYGYTF	TGTGCCAGCAGTGAGGGGACAGGGCTCTATGGCTACACCTTC
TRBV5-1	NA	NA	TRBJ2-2	CASSLANPTDTGELFF	TGCGCCAGCAGCTTGGCCAACCCTACGGACACCGGGGAGCTGTTTTTT
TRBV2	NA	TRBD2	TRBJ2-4	CASSGLAGSAKNIQYF	TGTGCCAGCAGTGGGCTAGCGGGAAGCGCCAAAAACATTCAGTACTTC
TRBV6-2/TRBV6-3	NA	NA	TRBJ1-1	CASSWSQEKLNTEAFF	TGTGCCAGCAGTTGGTCACAGGAGAAGCTGAACACTGAAGCTTTCTTT
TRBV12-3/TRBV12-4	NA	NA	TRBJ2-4	CASSLDVGNEQYF	TGTGCCAGCAGTTTAGATGTTGGAAATGAGCAGTACTTC
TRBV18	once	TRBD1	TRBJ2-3	CASSPPVWDRHTDTQYF	TGTGCCAGCTCACCACCTGTTTGGGACAGGCACACAGATACGCAGTATTTT
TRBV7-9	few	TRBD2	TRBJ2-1	CASSVATSGSKDEQFF	TGTGCCAGCAGCGTCGCCACTAGCGGGAGTAAGGATGAGCAGTTCTTC
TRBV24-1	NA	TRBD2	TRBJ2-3	CATSDLSGSGRDTQYF	TGTGCCACCAGTGACCTTAGCGGGTCGGGGAGAGATACGCAGTATTTT
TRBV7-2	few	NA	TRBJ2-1	CIHNEQFF	TGCATCCACAATGAGCAGTTCTTC
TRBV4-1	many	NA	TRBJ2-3	CATSNLRQRDTQYF	TGCGCCACCTCGAATCTAAGACAGAGAGATACGCAGTATTTT
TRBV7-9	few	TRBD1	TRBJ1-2	CASSQGQGAPRDGYTF	TGTGCCAGCAGCCAGGGACAGGGGGCCCCTAGGGATGGCTACACCTTC
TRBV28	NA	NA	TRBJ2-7	CASSLAQGLLREQYF	TGTGCCAGCAGTTTAGCCCAGGGCCTTTTGAGAGAGCAGTACTTC
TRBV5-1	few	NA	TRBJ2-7	CASSSGLSEQYF	TGCGCCAGCAGCTCGGGACTTTCCGAGCAGTACTTC
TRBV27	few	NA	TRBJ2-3	CASGFQGIGTDTQYF	TGTGCCAGCGGATTCCAGGGGATTGGCACAGATACGCAGTATTTT
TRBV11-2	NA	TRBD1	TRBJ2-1	CASSHFRDRDHNEQFF	TGTGCCAGCAGCCATTTCCGGGACAGGGACCACAATGAGCAGTTCTTC
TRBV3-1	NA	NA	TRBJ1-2	CASSELGDYYGYTF	TGTGCCAGCAGCGAGCTTGGGGATTACTATGGCTACACCTTC
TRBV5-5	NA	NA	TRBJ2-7	CASSSPPRTREQYF	TGTGCCAGCAGCTCCCCCCCGCGCACCCGGGAGCAGTACTTC
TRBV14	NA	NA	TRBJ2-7	CASSRRGSGSSYEQYF	TGTGCCAGCAGCCGCCGGGGTAGCGGTAGCTCCTACGAGCAGTACTTC
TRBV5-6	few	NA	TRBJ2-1	CASSLGAARGPSYNEQFF	TGTGCCAGCAGCTTGGGTGCAGCCAGGGGACCCTCCTACAATGAGCAGTTCTTC
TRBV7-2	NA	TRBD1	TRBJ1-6	CASSSRQGPSPLHF	TGTGCCAGCAGCTCCCGACAGGGACCTTCACCCCTCCACTTT
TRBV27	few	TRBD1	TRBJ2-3	CASSSQGAGGDTQYF	TGTGCCAGCAGTTCCCAGGGGGCAGGGGGAGATACGCAGTATTTT
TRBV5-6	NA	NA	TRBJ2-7	CASSLASWDEQYF	TGTGCCAGCAGCTTGGCTTCGTGGGACGAGCAGTACTTC
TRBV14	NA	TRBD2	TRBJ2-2	CASSQTSGTVTGELFF	TGTGCCAGCAGCCAAACTAGCGGGACCGTCACCGGGGAGCTGTTTTTT
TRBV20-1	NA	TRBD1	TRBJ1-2	CSAVTGMDYGYTF	TGCAGTGCTGTGACAGGGATGGACTATGGCTACACCTTC
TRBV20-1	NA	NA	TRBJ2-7	CSAAREVKTHVDYEQYF	TGCAGTGCTGCTAGGGAAGTTAAAACACACGTTGACTACGAGCAGTACTTC
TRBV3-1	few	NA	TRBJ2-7	CASSLLSNNYEQYF	TGTGCCAGCAGCCTGCTCTCAAACAATTACGAGCAGTACTTC
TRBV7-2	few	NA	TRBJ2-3	CASSLGPQDAQYF	TGTGCCAGCAGCTTGGGGCCTCAAGATGCGCAGTATTTT
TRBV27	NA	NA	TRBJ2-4	CASRKYGENIQYF	TGTGCCAGCAGAAAATACGGCGAAAACATTCAGTACTTC
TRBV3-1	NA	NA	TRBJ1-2	CASSLYELGYTF	TGTGCCAGCAGTCTTTACGAACTTGGCTACACCTTC
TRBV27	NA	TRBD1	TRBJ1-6	CASSLYSPQGAGSPLHF	TGTGCCAGCAGTTTATACTCCCCGCAGGGGGCGGGTTCACCCCTCCACTTT
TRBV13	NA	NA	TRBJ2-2	CASSLVSNGELFF	TGTGCCAGCAGCTTAGTATCCAACGGGGAGCTGTTTTTT
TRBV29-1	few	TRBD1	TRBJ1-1	CSVAGTGGTEAFF	TGCAGCGTAGCCGGGACAGGGGGCACTGAAGCTTTCTTT
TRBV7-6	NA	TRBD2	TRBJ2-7	CANSGAVRGSYEQYF	TGTGCCAACAGCGGGGCCGTCCGTGGCTCCTACGAGCAGTACTTC
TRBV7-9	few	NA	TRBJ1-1	CASSIVNTEAFF	TGTGCCAGCTCTATAGTGAACACTGAAGCTTTCTTT
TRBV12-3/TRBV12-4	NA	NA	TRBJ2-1	CASSPRREQFF	TGTGCCAGCAGCCCGCGACGGGAGCAGTTCTTC
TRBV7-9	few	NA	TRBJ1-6	CASSLEGVSNSPLHF	TGTGCCAGCAGCTTAGAGGGAGTATCCAATTCACCCCTCCACTTT
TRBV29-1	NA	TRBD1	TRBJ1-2	CSAATGSNVYTF	TGCAGCGCCGCGACAGGGAGCAATGTCTACACCTTC